Below are 18 T cell receptor beta chains sequenced from a single sample in a study. Tregs were sorted as CD4+CD25+CD127-/low cells. TCRdb re-called the 5' RACE reads with MiXCR, one entry per CDR3 protein. The sample lists 34,000 or so distinct CDR3 sequences, roughly 30% seen once, with around 2.3% in the top ten. Sequenced material: tumor-infiltrating Tregs sorted from the breast tumor. The receptors here all came from a female donor with breast cancer.

This clonotype was recorded a few times. The V gene is TRBV18, the J gene TRBJ2-7, with 7 bases aligning to TRBD1. Trimming took 4 bases from V and 3 from J; bases not matched to a gene: 6. Germline assignment: CDR1 KGHSH and CDR2 LQKENI. There are 14 residues in the CDR3. In DNA, the CDR3 is TGTGCCAGCTCACACCCGGGACAGAGCTACGAGCAGTACTTC. It is translated as CASSHPGQSYEQYF.

This clonotype was counted ten times or more. This chain joins TRBV24-1 and TRBJ2-7; 8 positions match TRBD2. V shed 4 bases and J 0 bases; nucleotides not matched to a gene: 7. Looked up from germline, CDR1 is KGHDR and CDR2 is SFDVKD. This CDR3 has 16 amino acids. The CDR3 sequence is CATSDTGSGSSYEQYF. The CDR3 bases are TGTGCCACCAGTGACACCGGGAGCGGGAGCTCCTACGAGCAGTACTTC.

By proportion, this clonotype is medium-sized. V and J are TRBV6-5 and TRBJ2-3; 11 bases agree with TRBD2. V gave up 6 bases and J gave up 8 bases; unmatched junction bases: 4. CDR1 is MNHEY, CDR2 SVGAGI, per germline. There are 13 residues in the CDR3. The CDR3 DNA reads TGTGCCAGCAGCCAGACTAGCGGGATTACGCAGTATTTT. It specifies CASSQTSGITQYF.

This clonotype is medium-sized by share. The V gene is TRBV7-9, the J gene TRBJ2-7; 10 nucleotides line up with TRBD2. Trimming took 1 base from V and 4 from J; bases not matched to a gene: 4. CDR1 SEHNR and CDR2 FQNEAQ come from the germline V gene (reference sequence). The CDR3 is made up of 15 amino acids. The CDR3 sequence: CASSLEASGSYEQYF. The CDR3 DNA sequence: TGTGCCAGCAGCTTAGAGGCTAGCGGGAGTTACGAGCAGTACTTC.

This clonotype showed up just a few times. A much larger clonotype is one base distant, so this may be a read error. V gene TRBV5-1 combines with J gene TRBJ2-7; the D is unclear. This CDR3 contains 15 residues. The ends were cut back, 5 bases at V and 0 bases at J, with 15 bases in the middle. Per the germline V gene, CDR1 is SGHRS and CDR2 is YFSETQ. This chain's CDR3 is CASSPDGRSSYEQYF. The CDR3 DNA reads TGCGCCAGCAGTCCTGACGGTAGATCCTCCTACGAGCAGTACTTC.

The chain combines TRBV2 with TRBJ2-1, with TRBD2 matching 13 bases. The CDR3 loop spans 16 amino acids. Per the germline V gene, CDR1 is SNHLY and CDR2 is FYNNEI. V lost 6 bases to trimming and J lost 8 bases; unmatched junction nucleotides: 10. CDR3 nucleotides: TGTGCCAGCAGCGCTAGACTAGCGGGAGGTAAGGATGAGCAGTTCTTC. It translates to CASSARLAGGKDEQFF.

This clonotype was observed many times. The V call is TRBV4-1, the J call TRBJ2-7, with TRBD2 identical over 16 bases. The ends lost 2 bases at V and 2 bases at J; junction bases unmatched: 3. This CDR3 has 17 residues. The germline V gene has CDR1 MGHRA and CDR2 YSYEKL. The chain's CDR3 is CASSQKGTSGRAYEQYF. CDR3 nucleotide sequence: TGCGCCAGCAGCCAAAAAGGGACTAGCGGGAGGGCCTACGAGCAGTACTTC.

With respect to this clonotype: Its ends do not fully match the called genes, so a read error is possible. The J gene is TRBJ2-1, the V gene TRBV10-3; D perhaps matches TRBD2 (6 bases). There are 18 residues in the CDR3. The germline V gene has CDR1 ENHRY and CDR2 SYGVKD. CDR3 in DNA: TGTGCCATCACGGGAGAGGGGACTGGATGGAGCTCCTACAATGAGCAGTCCTTC. Translated: CAITGEGTGWSSYNEQSF.

The V and J genes are TRBV7-9 and TRBJ2-1; 9 nucleotides match TRBD2. CDR1 SEHNR and CDR2 FQNEAQ come from the germline V gene (reference sequence). The CDR3 totals 16 residues. Trimming cost V 0 bases and J 4 bases; bases outside gene matches: 4. The CDR3 DNA sequence: TGTGCCAGCAGCTTAGCCTACGCGGGAGGGTACAATGAGCAGTTCTTC. This codes for CASSLAYAGGYNEQFF.

This clonotype qualifies as medium-sized. V and J are TRBV7-9 and TRBJ1-5; D remains ambiguous. The CDR3 runs to 14 residues. Per germline, CDR1 SEHNR and CDR2 FQNEAQ (reference sequence). Trimming took off 4 bases at V and 7 bases at J, with 14 bases between the two ends. Here the CDR3 DNA reads TGTGCCAGCAGCTCCTTGACGGCAAGGCAGCCCCAGCATTTT. Encoded protein: CASSSLTARQPQHF. The variable domain in full, with the rest retrieved from reference TRBV7-9 and TRBJ1-5, is DTGVSQNPRHKITKRGQNVTFRCDPISEHNRLYWYRQTLGQGPEFLTYFQNEAQLEKSRLLSDRFSAERPKGSFSTLEIQRTEQGDSAMYLCASSSLTARQPQHFGDGTRLSIL.

The table lists this clonotype with many counts. The chain employs TRBV6-6 and TRBJ1-1, with D possibly TRBD1 on 5 matching bases. The CDR3 is 16 residues long. Germline V gene lookup returns CDR1 MNHNY and CDR2 SVGAGI (reference sequence). Trimming left V 6 bases short and J 4 bases short, with 21 bases between. CDR3 nucleotide sequence: TGTGCCAGCAGCTACCTTCTCCGGGCAGGGCGCACTGAAGCTTTCTTT. Its protein is CASSYLLRAGRTEAFF.

V is TRBV7-9 and J is TRBJ2-3, with 9 bases aligning to TRBD1. Trimming took 3 bases from V and 0 from J; bases not matched to a gene: 4. There are 16 residues in the CDR3. Germline V gene lookup returns CDR1 SEHNR and CDR2 FQNEAQ (reference sequence). CDR3 sequence: CASSLVTGGSTDTQYF. The CDR3 bases are TGTGCCAGCAGCTTGGTGACAGGGGGTAGCACAGATACGCAGTATTTT.

Of note for this clonotype: A read error is possible here, since a much larger clone lies one base away. This chain links TRBV6-5 with TRBJ1-2; D gene ambiguous. CDR1 is MNHEY and CDR2 is SVGAGI in the germline V gene. Trimming removed 6 bases at V and 6 bases at J, with 17 bases between. The CDR3 is 14 residues long. CDR3 DNA: TGTGCCAGCAGACTCCCGGGAGTCGGGGATGGCTACACCTTC. Protein product: CASRLPGVGDGYTF.

This clonotype has a count of ten or more. This sequence joins TRBV6-6 and TRBJ1-5, with 7 bases that match TRBD1. The germline V gene has CDR1 MNHNY and CDR2 SVGAGI (reference sequence). The CDR3 runs to 17 residues. Trimming cost V 0 bases and J 3 bases; bases outside gene matches: 8. CDR3 nucleotide sequence: TGTGCCAGCAGTTACTCTGTGACAGGGAGGAACAATCAGCCCCAGCATTTT. It yields the protein CASSYSVTGRNNQPQHF.

In this sample, this clonotype turned up many times. The V call is TRBV5-6, the J call TRBJ1-5; the D is unclear. The CDR3 has 14 amino acids. Germline lookup yields CDR1 SGHDT and CDR2 YYEEEE. V shed 1 base and J shed 7 bases, with 12 bases lying between them. This chain's CDR3 is CASSLFAGRQPQHF. In nucleotides, the CDR3 is TGTGCCAGCAGCTTGTTTGCGGGGAGACAGCCCCAGCATTTT.

This clonotype was counted many times. The rearrangement links TRBV29-1 to TRBJ2-1; D uncertain. The V and J ends lost 4 bases and 6 bases respectively, with 10 bases between them. Germline V gives CDR1 SQVTM, CDR2 ANQGSEA. The CDR3 runs to 12 residues. CDR3 residues: CSVVEDGNEQFF. DNA of the CDR3: TGCAGCGTTGTTGAGGACGGCAATGAGCAGTTCTTC.

This clonotype was seen ten or more times. The V call is TRBV5-1, the J call TRBJ2-7; tentatively, D is TRBD1 (6 bases). The V gene lost 4 bases and the J gene lost 4 bases, with 12 bases spanning the gap. Germline V gives CDR1 SGHRS, CDR2 YFSETQ. The CDR3 covers 13 residues. The CDR3 bases are TGCGCCAGCAGCCGGGACACCTATTACGAGCAGTACTTC. Protein product: CASSRDTYYEQYF. Full variable domain (remainder filled in from reference TRBV5-1 and TRBJ2-7): KAGVTQTPRYLIKTRGQQVTLSCSPISGHRSVSWYQQTPGQGLQFLFEYFSETQRNKGNFPGRFSGRQFSNSRSEMNVSTLELGDSALYLCASSRDTYYEQYFGPGTRLTVT.

This clonotype was seen ten or more times. The CDR3, as DNA: TGTGCCAGCAGCTTAGCGGGGCTAGCGCAGTTCTTC. This gives the protein CASSLAGLAQFF. The V call is TRBV7-9, the J call TRBJ2-1; D may match TRBD1 or TRBD2 (5 bases each). Deletions cut 0 bases from V and 12 bases from J, with 9 bases between. Germline CDR1 reads SEHNR; CDR2 reads FQNEAQ (reference sequence). This CDR3 comprises 12 residues.